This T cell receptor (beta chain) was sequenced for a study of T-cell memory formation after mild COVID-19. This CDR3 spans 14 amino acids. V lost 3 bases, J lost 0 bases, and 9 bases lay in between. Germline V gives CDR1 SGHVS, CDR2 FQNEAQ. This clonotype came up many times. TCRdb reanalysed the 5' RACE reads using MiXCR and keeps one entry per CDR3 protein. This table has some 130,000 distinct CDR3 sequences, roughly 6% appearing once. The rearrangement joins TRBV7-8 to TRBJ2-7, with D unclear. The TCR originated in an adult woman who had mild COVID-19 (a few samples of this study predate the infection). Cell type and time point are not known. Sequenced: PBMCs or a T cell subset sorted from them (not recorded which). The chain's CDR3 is CASSFRRNSYEQYF. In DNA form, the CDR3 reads TGTGCCAGCAGCTTCCGGCGGAACTCCTACGAGCAGTACTTC. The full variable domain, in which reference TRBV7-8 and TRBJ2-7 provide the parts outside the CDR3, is GAGVSQSPRYKVAKRGQDVALRCDPISGHVSLFWYQQALGQGPEFLTYFQNEAQLDKSGLPSDRFFAERPEGSVSTLKIQRTQQEDSAVYLCASSFRRNSYEQYFGPGTRLTVT.